This T cell receptor beta chain was sequenced for a study of lung T cells in sarcoidosis with Löfgren's syndrome. Overall study: Bronchoalveolar lavage fluid in sarcoidosis accumulates CD4+ T cells. Study results and limitations: Shared TRAV12-1 and TRBV2 CDR3 motifs across Löfgren's syndrome patients reportedly suggested public CD4+ TCRs.

As regards this clonotype: What it recognizes is unknown.

TCRdb redid the calling of the reads with MiXCR, one entry per CDR3 protein. The data hold roughly 63,000 distinct CDR3 sequences, with 21% observed a single time. Losses at the gene ends were 6 bases for V and 3 bases for J; bases not matched to a gene: 5. This CDR3 region has 15 residues. The gene calls are TRBV12-3 or TRBV12-4 and TRBJ2-4; 10 bases map to TRBD2. The sequenced material came from CD4+ T cells from PBMCs. This TCR came from a human donor with sarcoidosis (Löfgren's syndrome or another form), or a control subject (not recorded which). DNA for the CDR3: TGTGCCAGCAGCTCCTCTAGCGGGAGCAAAAACATTCAGTACTTC. Translation: CASSSSSGSKNIQYF.